The present T cell receptor (beta chain) was sequenced within a study of OX40 agonist ivuxolimab in advanced cancers. Study summary: The patients received agonistic anti-OX40 (CD134) antibody ivuxolimab. Study observations and caveats: The study did not work out the antigen specificity of the expanded peripheral T cells.

Assay: immunoSEQ multiplex PCR; the TCRdb copy retains only in-frame clones and omits some. The repertoire has 85,000 or so clones, around 85% of them found once; the top ten carry roughly 2.1%. Of note for this clone: What it binds is unknown.

This CDR3 has 14 residues. V was clipped by 2 bases and J by 9 bases, with 14 bases between them. Germline CDR1 and CDR2: GTSNPN and SVGIG (reference sequence). The sequence came from an adult with an advanced solid tumor such as melanoma, head and neck, liver or kidney cancer. The genes are TRBV30 and TRBJ1-6; D gene ambiguous. This material consisted of CD4+ or CD8+ T cells sorted from blood, taken in a trial of the OX40 agonist ivuxolimab. The CDR3 DNA reads TGTGCCTGGAGTCTAATGGGATGGGTTTCACCCCTCCACTTT. As protein: CAWSLMGWVSPLHF.